The 3 T cell receptor beta chains listed next were all sequenced from one sample in a study of CD4+ T cells in melanoma. Produced via immunoSEQ multiplex PCR; TCRdb's table is partial and in-frame only. The repertoire holds some 110,000 clones, with roughly 90% as singletons. The sequencing sample was made of peripheral blood. The source is a human donor with melanoma.

The chain carries TRBV7-9 and TRBJ1-2, with D uncertain. CDR1 is SEHNR and CDR2 is FQNEAQ in the germline V gene (reference sequence). Trimming stripped 0 bases from V and 7 bases from J, with 15 bases between. This CDR3 contains 15 residues. The DNA of the CDR3 is TGTGCCAGCAGCTTAGCTCCTGGACGGGCCATTGGCTACACCTTC. Amino acids: CASSLAPGRAIGYTF.

This clone was seen a handful of times. The genes are TRBV12-2 and TRBJ2-4. TRBV12-2 is marked as a pseudogene. The CDR3 spans 15 residues. CDR3 sequence reads: CASRSGPVYRDIQYF. CDR3 bases: TGTGCAAGTCGCTCGGGACCGGTCTATCGGGACATTCAGTACTTC.

The genes are TRBV11-1 and TRBJ2-2; D is unclear. CDR1 and CDR2 from the germline V gene are SGHAT and FQDESV (reference sequence). The V gene lost 5 bases and the J gene lost 6 bases, with 13 bases spanning the gap. This CDR3 has 14 residues. The CDR3 DNA sequence: TGTGCCAGCAGCCCCCGTGGATGGGCCGGGGAGCTGTTTTTT. This translates into CASSPRGWAGELFF. Full variable domain (outside the CDR3, taken from reference TRBV11-1 and TRBJ2-2): EAEVAQSPRYKITEKSQAVAFWCDPISGHATLYWYRQILGQGPELLVQFQDESVVDDSQLPKDRFSAERLKGVDSTLKIQPAELGDSAMYLCASSPRGWAGELFFGEGSRLTVL.